This T cell receptor beta chain was documented in a study of vaccination and CD4 T cells after COVID-19. Study-level findings and limits: Within the convalescent patients, a median approximately 86% of the SARS-CoV-2-reactive clones were ones that appeared only post-vaccination. Median SARS-CoV-2-reactive clonotype numbers went up from around 21 to 38, but not significantly.

Remarks on this clonotype: No antigen is known for it.

The ends were cut back, 6 bases at V and 3 bases at J, with 21 bases in the middle. CDR3 length equals 15 residues. Per germline, CDR1 DFQATT and CDR2 SNEGSKA (reference sequence). With the Oncomine TCR Beta short-read assay, DNA from cultured CD4+ T cells was sequenced. TCRdb analysed the PCR reads with MiXCR anew, one entry per CDR3 protein. The sample records a few thousand distinct CDR3 sequences, less than 70% being singletons. Regarding treatment: approximately nine-day PBMC culture with coronavirus spike peptide pools or control peptides (ViraFEST assay). This clonotype originated in a human donor who had recovered from COVID-19. The rearrangement uses TRBV20-1 and TRBJ2-7; D assignment may be TRBD1 or TRBD2 (5 bases each). The sample consisted of CD4+ T cells from blood, cultured in vitro. The CDR3: CSARDAPISGYEQYF. In nucleotides, the CDR3 is TGCAGTGCAAGGGACGCCCCCATCTCGGGCTACGAGCAGTACTTC.